This T cell receptor beta chain is from a study of cytomegalovirus exposure and HLA in healthy donors. The study's findings and limits: CMV serostatus alone was available as immune exposure information. What a later analysis reportedly showed was that an Asian-associated ancestry cluster had fewer N-insertions than the 666-donor mean. Previously analyzed data showed that most TCR beta V segments were productive at a frequency of about 87% or about 30%. Listed as cytomegalovirus-associated were 164 TCR beta chains.

This CDR3 contains 15 residues. The germline V gene encodes CDR1 MNHEY and CDR2 SMNVEV (reference sequence). V lost 5 bases and J lost 3; bases outside the gene matches: 6. Concerning this clone: The antigen remains undetermined.

The PCR made use of 60 Vbeta and 13 Jbeta primers. Sequenced by immunoSEQ multiplex PCR; TCRdb stores in-frame clones only, minus some. The sample contains 130,000 to 150,000 clones, about 80% of which appear only once. This sequence was found in a man between 35 and 55 years old in good health and CMV-seronegative. The sequenced material came from PBMCs. The chain has TRBV27 and TRBJ2-1; TRBD2 matches 8 bases. The CDR3 DNA reads as TGTGCCAGCAGTATCGGCGGGGGGATCTACAATGAGCAGTTCTTC. Its protein product is CASSIGGGIYNEQFF.